Listed here are 24 T cell receptor beta chains from one sample, sequenced in a study of tumor-infiltrating lymphocytes in oesophageal squamous cell carcinoma. MiXCR, applied by TCRdb to the PCR reads, yields one record per CDR3 protein. The sample shows about 12,000 distinct CDR3 sequences, 55% to 70% of them seen only once. The specimen sequenced was esophageal tumor tissue. The source is a female donor with esophageal squamous cell carcinoma.

The sample holds many counts of this clonotype. The chain is built from TRBV28 and TRBJ2-2; D is possibly TRBD1 (5 bases). CDR1 and CDR2 (germline): MDHEN, SYDVKM. There are 15 residues in the CDR3. Between the trimmed V and J ends, which lost 2 bases and 5 bases, there was a span of 12 bases. CDR3 DNA sequence: TGTGCCAGCAGTTTAACTGGACACCAAACCGGGGAGCTGTTTTTT. The encoded protein is CASSLTGHQTGELFF. Full variable domain (outside the CDR3, taken from reference TRBV28 and TRBJ2-2): DVKVTQSSRYLVKRTGEKVFLECVQDMDHENMFWYRQDPGLGLRLIYFSYDVKMKEKGDIPEGYSVSREKKERFSLILESASTNQTSMYLCASSLTGHQTGELFFGEGSRLTVL.

The V and J genes are TRBV7-3 and TRBJ2-3, with 9 bases lining up with TRBD2. V gave up 2 bases and J gave up 4 bases; unmatched junction bases: 4. CDR1 SGHTA and CDR2 FQGTGA come from the germline V gene. The CDR3 has 15 residues. This CDR3 is CASSLLAGSPDTQYF. DNA of the CDR3: TGTGCCAGCAGCTTACTAGCGGGAAGTCCAGATACGCAGTATTTT.

A few counts support this clonotype. The chain joins TRBV7-8 to TRBJ2-5; D possibly corresponds to TRBD2 (5 bases). V was trimmed by 6 bases and J by 5 bases, leaving 19 bases between them. CDR3 length equals 15 residues. The germline V gene encodes CDR1 SGHVS and CDR2 FQNEAQ. The DNA for the CDR3 is TGTGCCAGCAGGAAAACTCGAGACTATTATGAGACCCAGTACTTC. This translates into CASRKTRDYYETQYF.

The rearrangement uses TRBV7-6 and TRBJ2-5, with a tentative D call TRBD2 (5 bases). The DNA matches TRBJ2-7 better at its end, which makes the J call doubtful. This CDR3 has 15 residues. The germline gives CDR1 SGHVS, CDR2 FNYEAQ. CDR3 sequence reads: CASSLVAAGGDEQYF. CDR3 DNA sequence: TGTGCCAGCAGCTTAGTAGCTGCAGGAGGCGACGAGCAGTACTTC.

The V gene is TRBV10-3, the J gene TRBJ2-5; 9 bases fit TRBD1. This CDR3 has 17 amino acids. J lost 3 bases, V lost 4 bases, and 12 bases had no gene match. CDR1 is ENHRY and CDR2 is SYGVKD in the germline V gene. As DNA, the CDR3 is TGTGCCATCAGTGTTTCACAGGGGGCAGGGTTAAAAGAGACCCAGTACTTC. As protein: CAISVSQGAGLKETQYF.

This chain uses TRBV7-8 with TRBJ2-1, with 7 nucleotides matching TRBD1. Germline loops: CDR1 SGHVS, CDR2 FQNEAQ. The ends lost 1 base at V and 9 bases at J; junction bases unmatched: 12. CDR3 length: 16 residues. CDR3 in amino acids: CASSLGVVTGVGEQFF. The CDR3 DNA reads TGTGCCAGCAGCTTAGGGGTCGTCACAGGGGTGGGTGAGCAGTTCTTC.

Points on this clonotype: Likely a read error: the CDR3 ends without its conserved phenylalanine or tryptophan. The limits of the CDR3 on the DNA are not certain, so only TCRdb's listed CDR3 is given. The V and J genes are TRBV7-2 and TRBJ2-3; the D call in the table, TRBD1, was not verified against the DNA. The V gene's germline CDR1 is SGHTA and CDR2 FQGNSA. 16 amino acids form the CDR3, both terminal residues included. CDR3 residues: CASSLGTGGIYGYTFG.

The J gene is TRBJ2-5, the V gene TRBV7-7, with a possible D match to TRBD2 (5 bases). The CDR3 sequence is 13 residues long. Looked up from germline, CDR1 is SSHAT and CDR2 is FNYEAQ (reference sequence). The CDR3 loop reads CAIRRTPQETQYF. In nucleotides, the CDR3 is TGTGCTATAAGGAGGACGCCACAAGAGACCCAGTACTTC.

Note on this clonotype: One junction end does not reproduce the germline sequence, and a read error may be involved. The V call is TRBV7-8, the J call TRBJ1-6; TRBD1 matches at 9 bases. This CDR3 is built from 14 residues. Per the germline V gene, CDR1 is SGHVS and CDR2 is FQNEAQ. CDR3: CASSLATGGYEQYF. CDR3 sequence (DNA): TGTGCCAGCAGCTTAGCTACAGGGGGCTACGAGCAGTACTTT.

This clonotype was seen a few times. The V call is TRBV6-1, the J call TRBJ2-1, with unresolved D. The germline V gene has CDR1 MNHNS and CDR2 SASEGT. V shed 4 bases and J shed 8 bases, with 15 bases lying between them. This CDR3 spans 14 amino acids. The CDR3 DNA reads TGTGCCAGCAGTGCGACCTACAGTAACCATGAGCAGTTCTTC. Amino acid sequence: CASSATYSNHEQFF.

This rearrangement joins TRBV7-8 to TRBJ2-7, with 8 bases that match TRBD1. Per the germline V gene, CDR1 is SGHVS and CDR2 is FQNEAQ. This CDR3 has 15 amino acids. J was trimmed by 6 bases and V by 6 bases; bases with no gene match: 13. The CDR3 here is CASSPTGVLMGEQYF. CDR3 coding DNA: TGTGCCAGCAGTCCGACAGGGGTCCTTATGGGCGAGCAGTACTTC. Full variable domain (outside the CDR3, taken from reference TRBV7-8 and TRBJ2-7): GAGVSQSPRYKVAKRGQDVALRCDPISGHVSLFWYQQALGQGPEFLTYFQNEAQLDKSGLPSDRFFAERPEGSVSTLKIQRTQQEDSAVYLCASSPTGVLMGEQYFGPGTRLTVT.

This chain connects TRBV7-2 to TRBJ2-3, with 8 bases matching TRBD2. The ends lost 5 bases at V and 2 bases at J; junction bases unmatched: 6. Germline lookup yields CDR1 SGHTA and CDR2 FQGNSA. The CDR3 contains 15 residues. CDR3 amino acids: CASSPQAGATDTQYF. CDR3 nucleotides: TGTGCCAGCAGCCCACAAGCGGGAGCCACAGATACGCAGTATTTT.

On this clonotype itself: The CDR3 end shows no conserved phenylalanine or tryptophan, and so a read error is likely. The limits of the CDR3 on the DNA are not certain, so only TCRdb's listed CDR3 is given. The genes are TRBV7-2 and TRBJ1-1. Germline CDR1 and CDR2: SGHTA and FQGNSA. The CDR3 is 20 amino acids long, termini counted. The CDR3 spells CASTNRGGWTRGPTSSTSAP.

This chain joins TRBV28 and TRBJ2-7, with a weak D call TRBD1 (5 bases). TRBJ1-2 matches the DNA end more closely, so the J call is doubtful. CDR1 and CDR2 from the germline V gene are MDHEN and SYDVKM. The CDR3 runs 16 residues. CDR3 in amino acids: CASSLVTVLTNYGYTF. CDR3 sequence (DNA): TGTGCCAGCAGTTTAGTGACAGTTTTAACTAACTATGGCTACACCTTC.

This clonotype was seen ten or more times. This chain connects TRBV7-8 to TRBJ2-4; 9 nucleotides agree with TRBD1. The DNA end is a closer match to TRBJ2-7, so the J assignment may be wrong. CDR3 length equals 14 residues. Germline values: CDR1 SGHVS, CDR2 FQNEAQ. The chain's CDR3 is CASSNRQGAYEQYF. CDR3 coding DNA: TGTGCCAGCAGCAACAGACAGGGGGCCTACGAGCAGTACTTC.

To note about this clonotype: A junction boundary mismatches the germline segment, possibly from a read error. This sequence joins TRBV5-3 and TRBJ1-1, with a tentative D call TRBD1 (5 bases). TRBV5-3 is annotated as an ORF whose role is uncertain. The length of the CDR3 is 11 residues. The CDR3 sequence is CASSLGLVAFF. CDR3 DNA sequence: TGCGCCAGCAGCTTGGGACTTGTGGCTTTCTTT.

This clonotype was seen only a few times. This CDR3 reads CASSLATGTSIYEQYF. CDR3 DNA sequence: TGTGCCAGCAGCTTAGCTACGGGGACTAGTATTTACGAGCAGTACTTC. V gene TRBV7-8 combines with J gene TRBJ2-7, with 8 nucleotides matching TRBD2. Germline V lookup: CDR1 SGHVS, CDR2 FQNEAQ. With 0 bases clipped from V and 4 bases from J, the junction kept 8 bases outside the gene matches. The CDR3 is 16 residues long.

For the CDR3, the DNA is TGTGCCAGCAGCTCCCGGACCGGGCTCGAGCAGTTCTTC. Protein product: CASSSRTGLEQFF. This chain links TRBV7-2 with TRBJ2-1; D is uncertain. Germline-derived CDR1 and CDR2 are SGHTA and FQGNSA. The CDR3 runs to 13 residues. V gave up 4 bases and J gave up 10 bases, with 14 bases separating them.

J is TRBJ2-1 and V is TRBV7-6; 15 bases map to TRBD2. Unmatched junction bases numbered 8, after V lost 1 base and J lost 10 bases. This CDR3 is 17 amino acids long. Germline V gene data show CDR1 as SGHVS and CDR2 as FNYEAQ. In DNA form, the CDR3 reads TGTGCCAGCAGCTTAGGGACTAGCGGGAGGGGGACAGGGGAGCAGTTCTTC. Translated, it gives CASSLGTSGRGTGEQFF.

The CDR3 coding sequence is TGCAGTGCTAGCTCGAACAGGGAGTACCAAGAGACCCAGTACTTC. This codes for CSASSNREYQETQYF. The chain links TRBV20-1 to TRBJ2-7, with D possibly being TRBD1 (6 bases). The J call is uncertain, as TRBJ2-5 better fits the DNA end. This CDR3 is built from 15 residues. Germline values: CDR1 DFQATT, CDR2 SNEGSKA (reference sequence).

Of note for this clonotype: Here the CDR3 omits its conserved ending phenylalanine or tryptophan, so a read error is the likely source. The DNA is omitted, as the CDR3 cannot be located on it reliably, and the CDR3 follows TCRdb's listing. V is TRBV28 and J is TRBJ2-3; the D call in the table, TRBD2, was not verified against the DNA. The CDR3 region is 15 residues in length, termini included. Germline CDR1 reads MDHEN; CDR2 reads SYDVKM. Here the CDR3 reads CASSNPGREEQYFGS.

The chain links TRBV7-6 to TRBJ2-3; D call uncertain. The CDR3 runs 15 residues. The germline V gene encodes CDR1 SGHVS and CDR2 FNYEAQ. Trimming cost V 3 bases and J 0 bases, with 10 bases left between them. The CDR3, as DNA: TGTGCCAGCAGCTTTGCGTTTTCTAGCACAGATACGCAGTATTTT. Encoded protein: CASSFAFSSTDTQYF.

Worth noting for this clonotype: Because it lacks the conserved phenylalanine or tryptophan at the end, this CDR3 is likely a read error. The limits of the CDR3 on the DNA are not certain, so only TCRdb's listed CDR3 is given. The chain couples TRBV6-4 to TRBJ2-3. The CDR3 region is 11 residues in length, termini included. The germline CDR1 and CDR2 sequences are MRHNA and SNTAGT. CDR3 amino acids: CASRILLRAVL.

This clonotype was detected once. This chain connects TRBV18 to TRBJ2-3; 8 bases align to TRBD1. The germline V gene encodes CDR1 KGHSH and CDR2 LQKENI. Trimming cost V 6 bases and J 1 base; bases outside gene matches: 21. There are 20 residues in the CDR3. CDR3 nucleotide sequence: TGTGCCAGCTCGTCGACAGGACAGGGAAAAATGTTTTACGGCACAGATACGCAGTATTTT. Residues: CASSSTGQGKMFYGTDTQYF. Variable domain in full (rest from reference TRBV18 and TRBJ2-3): NAGVMQNPRHLVRRRGQEARLRCSPMKGHSHVYWYRQLPEEGLKFMVYLQKENIIDESGMPKERFSAEFPKEGPSILRIQQVVRGDSAAYFCASSSTGQGKMFYGTDTQYFGPGTRLTVL.